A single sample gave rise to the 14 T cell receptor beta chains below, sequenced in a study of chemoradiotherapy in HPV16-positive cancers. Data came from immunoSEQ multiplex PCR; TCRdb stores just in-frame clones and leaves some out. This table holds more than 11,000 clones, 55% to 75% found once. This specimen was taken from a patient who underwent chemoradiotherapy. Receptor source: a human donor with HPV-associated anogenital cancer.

CDR3 in amino acids: CASSPGGFNNSPLHF. The CDR3 DNA follows: TGTGCCAGCAGCCCAGGGGGCTTTAATAATTCACCCCTCCACTTT. This sequence joins TRBV21-1 and TRBJ1-6; the table's D call TRBD1 went unverified against the DNA. TRBV21-1 is labeled a pseudogene. The CDR3 has 15 residues.

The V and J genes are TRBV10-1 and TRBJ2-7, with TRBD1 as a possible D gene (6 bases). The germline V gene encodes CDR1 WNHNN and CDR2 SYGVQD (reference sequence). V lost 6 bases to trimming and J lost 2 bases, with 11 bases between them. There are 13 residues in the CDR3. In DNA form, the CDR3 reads TGCGCCAGCAGAAGGGACAACGCCTACGAGCAGTACTTC. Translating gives CASRRDNAYEQYF.

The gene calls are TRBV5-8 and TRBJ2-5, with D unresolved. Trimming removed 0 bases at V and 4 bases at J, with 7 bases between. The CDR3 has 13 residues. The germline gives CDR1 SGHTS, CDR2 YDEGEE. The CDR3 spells CASSLAFGETQYF. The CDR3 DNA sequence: TGTGCCAGCAGCTTGGCCTTCGGAGAGACCCAGTACTTC.

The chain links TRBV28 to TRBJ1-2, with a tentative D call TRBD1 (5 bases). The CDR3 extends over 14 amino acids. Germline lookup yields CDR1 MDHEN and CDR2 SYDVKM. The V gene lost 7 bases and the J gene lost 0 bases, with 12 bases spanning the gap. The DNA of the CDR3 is TGTGCCAGCAAGCCAGGGTTCCCTAACTATGGCTACACCTTC. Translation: CASKPGFPNYGYTF.

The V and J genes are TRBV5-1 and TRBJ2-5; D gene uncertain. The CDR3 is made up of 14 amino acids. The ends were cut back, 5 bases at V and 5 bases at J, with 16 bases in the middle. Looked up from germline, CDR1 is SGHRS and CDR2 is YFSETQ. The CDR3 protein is CASRQSPRVETQYF. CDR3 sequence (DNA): TGCGCCAGCAGGCAAAGCCCACGTGTGGAGACCCAGTACTTC.

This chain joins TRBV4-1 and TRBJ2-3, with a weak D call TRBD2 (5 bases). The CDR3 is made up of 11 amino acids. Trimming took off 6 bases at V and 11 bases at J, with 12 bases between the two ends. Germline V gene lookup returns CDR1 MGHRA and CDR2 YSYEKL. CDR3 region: CASSQDSLQYF. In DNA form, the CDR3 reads TGCGCCAGCAGTCAGGACTCTCTGCAGTATTTT.

CDR3 DNA: TGCGCCAGCAGCTTGGGACAGGACCCCTACGAGCAGTACTTC. It codes for CASSLGQDPYEQYF. V usage is TRBV5-1 and J usage is TRBJ2-7; D is possibly TRBD1 (6 bases). The CDR3 runs to 14 residues. V shed 0 bases and J shed 2 bases, with 9 bases lying between them. Germline CDR1 SGHRS, CDR2 YFSETQ.

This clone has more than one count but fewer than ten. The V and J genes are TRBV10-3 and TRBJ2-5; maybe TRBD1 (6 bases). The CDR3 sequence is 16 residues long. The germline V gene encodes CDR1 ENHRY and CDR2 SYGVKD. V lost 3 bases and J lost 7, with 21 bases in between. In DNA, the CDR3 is TGTGCCATCAGTGACCCGAACAGGGTACAAGGTTGGACCCAGTACTTC. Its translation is CAISDPNRVQGWTQYF.

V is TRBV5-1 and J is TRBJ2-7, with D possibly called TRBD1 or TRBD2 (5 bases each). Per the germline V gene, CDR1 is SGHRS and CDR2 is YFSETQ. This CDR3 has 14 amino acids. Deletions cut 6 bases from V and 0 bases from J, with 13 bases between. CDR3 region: CASKSQGVSYEQYF. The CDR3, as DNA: TGCGCCAGCAAGAGTCAGGGAGTCTCCTACGAGCAGTACTTC.

The CDR3 DNA reads as TGTGCCTGGAAGGGCCTAACTGGAAACACCATATATTTT. Amino acids: CAWKGLTGNTIYF. The V gene is TRBV30, the J gene TRBJ1-3; D not certain. V was cut by 4 bases and J by 2 bases, with 9 bases left in between. Germline CDR1 GTSNPN, CDR2 SVGIG (reference sequence). CDR3 length: 13 residues.

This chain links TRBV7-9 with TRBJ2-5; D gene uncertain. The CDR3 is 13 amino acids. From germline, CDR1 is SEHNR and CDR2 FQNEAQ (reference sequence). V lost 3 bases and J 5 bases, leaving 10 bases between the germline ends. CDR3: CASSFPAGETQYF. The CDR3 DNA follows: TGTGCCAGCAGCTTTCCGGCTGGCGAGACCCAGTACTTC.

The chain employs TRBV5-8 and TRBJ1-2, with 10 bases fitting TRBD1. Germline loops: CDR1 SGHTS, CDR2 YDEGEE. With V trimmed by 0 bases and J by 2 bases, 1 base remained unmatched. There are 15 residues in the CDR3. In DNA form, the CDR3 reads TGTGCCAGCAGCTTGGAGGGACAGGGGAACTATGGCTACACCTTC. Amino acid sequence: CASSLEGQGNYGYTF.

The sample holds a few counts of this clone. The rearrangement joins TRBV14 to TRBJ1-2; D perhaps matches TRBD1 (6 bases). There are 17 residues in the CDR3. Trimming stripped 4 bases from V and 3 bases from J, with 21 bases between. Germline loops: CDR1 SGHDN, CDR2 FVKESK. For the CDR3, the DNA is TGTGCCAGCAGCCCGCACCAGGTACAGGGTCACGACTATGGCTACACCTTC. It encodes CASSPHQVQGHDYGYTF.

The CDR3 region has the DNA TGTGCCAGTAGTTCCGGGACAGGGTACCATCAGCCCCAGCATTTT. This gives the protein CASSSGTGYHQPQHF. The rearrangement uses TRBV19 and TRBJ1-5; TRBD1 matches 9 bases. Looked up from germline, CDR1 is LNHDA and CDR2 is SQIVND (reference sequence). This CDR3 has 15 residues. V gave up 5 bases and J gave up 5 bases; unmatched junction bases: 7.